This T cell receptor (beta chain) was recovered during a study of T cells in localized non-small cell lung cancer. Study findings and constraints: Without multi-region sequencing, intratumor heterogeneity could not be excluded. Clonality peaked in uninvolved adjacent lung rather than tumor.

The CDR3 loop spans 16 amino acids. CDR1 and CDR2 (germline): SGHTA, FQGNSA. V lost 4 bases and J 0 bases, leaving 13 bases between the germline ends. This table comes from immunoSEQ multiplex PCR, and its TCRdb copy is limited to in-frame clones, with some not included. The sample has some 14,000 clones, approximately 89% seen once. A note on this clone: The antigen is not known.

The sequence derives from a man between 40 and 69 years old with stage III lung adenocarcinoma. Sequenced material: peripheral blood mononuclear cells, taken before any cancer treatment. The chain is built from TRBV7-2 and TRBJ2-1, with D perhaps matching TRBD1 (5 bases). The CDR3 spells CASSSLGLSSYNEQFF. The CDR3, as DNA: TGTGCCAGCAGCTCCCTGGGGCTGTCCTCCTACAATGAGCAGTTCTTC.